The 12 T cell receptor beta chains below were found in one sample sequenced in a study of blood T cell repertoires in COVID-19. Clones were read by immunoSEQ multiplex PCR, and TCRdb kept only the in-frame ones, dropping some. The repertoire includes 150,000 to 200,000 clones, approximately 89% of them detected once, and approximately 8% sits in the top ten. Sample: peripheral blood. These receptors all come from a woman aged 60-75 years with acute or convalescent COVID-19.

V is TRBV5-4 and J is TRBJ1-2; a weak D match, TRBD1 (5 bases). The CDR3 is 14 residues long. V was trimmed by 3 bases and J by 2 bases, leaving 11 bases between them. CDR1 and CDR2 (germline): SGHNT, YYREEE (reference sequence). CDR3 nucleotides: TGTGCCAGCAGCTGGGGGGACGGGAACTATGGCTACACCTTC. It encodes CASSWGDGNYGYTF. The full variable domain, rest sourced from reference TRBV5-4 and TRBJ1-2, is ETGVTQSPTHLIKTRGQQVTLRCSSQSGHNTVSWYQQALGQGPQFIFQYYREEENGRGNFPPRFSGLQFPNYSSELNVNALELDDSALYLCASSWGDGNYGYTFGSGTRLTVV.

CDR3 loop: CASSPGQGFNYGYTF. The CDR3 DNA follows: TGCGCCAGCAGCCCAGGACAGGGATTCAACTATGGCTACACCTTC. The J gene is TRBJ1-2, the V gene TRBV5-1; TRBD1 agrees at 8 bases. The CDR3 runs 15 residues. Germline CDR1 reads SGHRS; CDR2 reads YFSETQ. Trimming cost V 4 bases and J 2 bases; bases outside gene matches: 7.

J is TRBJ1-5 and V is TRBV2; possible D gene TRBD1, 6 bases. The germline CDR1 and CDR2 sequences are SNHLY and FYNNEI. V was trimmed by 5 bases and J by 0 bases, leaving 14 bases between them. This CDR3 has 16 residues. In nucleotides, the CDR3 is TGTGCCAGCAGTCGCGAGACAGGCTATAGCAATCAGCCCCAGCATTTT. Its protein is CASSRETGYSNQPQHF.

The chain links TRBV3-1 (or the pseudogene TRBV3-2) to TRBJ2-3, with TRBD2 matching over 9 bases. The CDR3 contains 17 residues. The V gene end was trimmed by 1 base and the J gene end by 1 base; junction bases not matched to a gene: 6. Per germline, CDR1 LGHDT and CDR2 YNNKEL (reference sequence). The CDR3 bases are TGTGCCAGCAGCCAAGGGATTAGCGGGAGCCGCACAGATACGCAGTATTTT. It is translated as CASSQGISGSRTDTQYF.

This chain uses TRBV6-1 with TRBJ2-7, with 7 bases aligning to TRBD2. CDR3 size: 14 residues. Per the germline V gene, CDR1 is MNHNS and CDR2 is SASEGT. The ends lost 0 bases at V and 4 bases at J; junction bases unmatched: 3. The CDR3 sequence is CASSEAGGEYEQYF. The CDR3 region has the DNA TGTGCCAGCAGTGAAGCGGGAGGGGAGTACGAGCAGTACTTC.

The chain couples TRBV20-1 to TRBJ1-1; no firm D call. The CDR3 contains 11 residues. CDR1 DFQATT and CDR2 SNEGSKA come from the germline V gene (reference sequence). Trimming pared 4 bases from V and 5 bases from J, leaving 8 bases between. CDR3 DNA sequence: TGCAGTGCTACCGCGTGGACTGAAGCTTTCTTT. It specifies CSATAWTEAFF.

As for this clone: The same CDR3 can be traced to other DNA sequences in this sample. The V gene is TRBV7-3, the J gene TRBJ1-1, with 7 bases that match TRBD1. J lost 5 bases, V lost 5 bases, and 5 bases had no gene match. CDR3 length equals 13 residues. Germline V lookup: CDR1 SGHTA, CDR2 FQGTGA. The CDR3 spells CASSLNRGTEAFF. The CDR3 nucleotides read TGTGCCAGCAGCCTGAACAGGGGAACTGAAGCTTTCTTT.

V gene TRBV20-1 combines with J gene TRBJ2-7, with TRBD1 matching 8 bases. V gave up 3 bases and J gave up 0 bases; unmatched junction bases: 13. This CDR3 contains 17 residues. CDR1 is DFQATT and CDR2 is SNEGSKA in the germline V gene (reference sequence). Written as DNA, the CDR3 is TGCAGTGCTAGTAGAGCTGGACAGGGTCTGAGCTCCTACGAGCAGTACTTC. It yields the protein CSASRAGQGLSSYEQYF.

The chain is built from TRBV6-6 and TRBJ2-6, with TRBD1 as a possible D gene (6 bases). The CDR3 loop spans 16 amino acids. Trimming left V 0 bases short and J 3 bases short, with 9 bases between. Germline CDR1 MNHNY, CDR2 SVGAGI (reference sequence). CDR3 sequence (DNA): TGTGCCAGCAGTTACTCACAGGGATTTGGGGCCAACGTCCTGACTTTC. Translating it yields CASSYSQGFGANVLTF.

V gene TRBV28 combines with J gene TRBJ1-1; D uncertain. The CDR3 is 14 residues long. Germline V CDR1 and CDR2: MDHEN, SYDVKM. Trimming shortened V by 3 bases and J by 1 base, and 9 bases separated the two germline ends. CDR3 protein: CASSFTGENTEAFF. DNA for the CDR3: TGTGCCAGCAGTTTCACCGGGGAGAACACTGAAGCTTTCTTT.

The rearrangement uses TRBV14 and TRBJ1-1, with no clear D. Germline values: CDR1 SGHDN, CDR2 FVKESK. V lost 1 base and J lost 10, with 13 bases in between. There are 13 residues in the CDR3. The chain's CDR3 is CASSQVNPSGAFF. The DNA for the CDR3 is TGTGCCAGCAGCCAAGTAAACCCTTCGGGAGCTTTCTTT.

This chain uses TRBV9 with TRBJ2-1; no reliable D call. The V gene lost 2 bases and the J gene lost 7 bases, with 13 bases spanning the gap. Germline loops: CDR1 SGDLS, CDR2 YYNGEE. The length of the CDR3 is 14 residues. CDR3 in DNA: TGTGCCAGCAGCGTCACCTCCAGAGCGAATGAGCAGTTCTTC. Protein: CASSVTSRANEQFF.